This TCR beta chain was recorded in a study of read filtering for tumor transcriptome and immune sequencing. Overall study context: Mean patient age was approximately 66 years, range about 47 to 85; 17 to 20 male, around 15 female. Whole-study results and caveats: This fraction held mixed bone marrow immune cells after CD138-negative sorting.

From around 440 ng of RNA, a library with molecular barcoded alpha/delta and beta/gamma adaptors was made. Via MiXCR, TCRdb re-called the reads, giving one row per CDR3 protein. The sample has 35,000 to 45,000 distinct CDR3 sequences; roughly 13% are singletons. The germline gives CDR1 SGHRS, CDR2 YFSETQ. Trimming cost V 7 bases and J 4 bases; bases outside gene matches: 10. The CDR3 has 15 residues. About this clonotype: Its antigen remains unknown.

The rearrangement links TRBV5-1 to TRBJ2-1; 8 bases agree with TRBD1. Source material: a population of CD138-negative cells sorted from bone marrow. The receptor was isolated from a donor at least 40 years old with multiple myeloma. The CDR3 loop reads CASDYGQGGYNEQFF. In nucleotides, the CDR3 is TGCGCCAGCGACTACGGACAGGGAGGATACAATGAGCAGTTCTTC.